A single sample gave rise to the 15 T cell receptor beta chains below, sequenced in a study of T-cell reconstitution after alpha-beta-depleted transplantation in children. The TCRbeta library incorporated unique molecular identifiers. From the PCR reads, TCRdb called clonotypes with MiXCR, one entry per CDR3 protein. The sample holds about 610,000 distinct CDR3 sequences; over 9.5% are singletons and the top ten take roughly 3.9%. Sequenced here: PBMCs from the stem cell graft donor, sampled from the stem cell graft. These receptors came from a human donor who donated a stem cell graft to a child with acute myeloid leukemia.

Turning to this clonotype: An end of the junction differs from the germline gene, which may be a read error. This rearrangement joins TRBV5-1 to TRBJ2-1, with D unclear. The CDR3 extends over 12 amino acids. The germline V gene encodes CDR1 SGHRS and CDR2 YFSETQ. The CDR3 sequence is CAISSSYNEQFF. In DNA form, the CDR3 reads TGTGCCATCAGCTCCTCCTACAATGAGCAGTTCTTC.

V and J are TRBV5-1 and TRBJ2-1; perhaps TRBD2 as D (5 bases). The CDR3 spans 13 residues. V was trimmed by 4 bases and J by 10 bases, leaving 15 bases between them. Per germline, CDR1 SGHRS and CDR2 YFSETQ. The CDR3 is CASSPGLSQEQFF. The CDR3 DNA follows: TGCGCCAGCAGCCCCGGACTCTCTCAGGAGCAGTTCTTC.

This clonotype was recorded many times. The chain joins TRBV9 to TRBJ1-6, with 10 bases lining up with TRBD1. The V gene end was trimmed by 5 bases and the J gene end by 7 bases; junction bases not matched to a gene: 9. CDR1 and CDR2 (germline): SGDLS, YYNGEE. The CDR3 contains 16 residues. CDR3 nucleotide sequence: TGTGCCAGCAGGTCCGAGACAGGGGGCGCGAATTCACCCCTCCACTTT. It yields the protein CASRSETGGANSPLHF.

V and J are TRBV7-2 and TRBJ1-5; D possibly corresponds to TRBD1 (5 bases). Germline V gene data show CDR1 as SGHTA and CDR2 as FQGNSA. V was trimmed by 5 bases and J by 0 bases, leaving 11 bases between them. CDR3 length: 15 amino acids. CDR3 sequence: CASSRDGLSNQPQHF. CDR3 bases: TGTGCCAGCAGCCGGGACGGACTTAGCAATCAGCCCCAGCATTTT.

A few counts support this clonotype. CDR3 bases: TGTGCCAGCAGTTCCCTCCTTACAGGCGTAATCTACGAGCAGTACTTC. Translated: CASSSLLTGVIYEQYF. This sequence joins TRBV28 and TRBJ2-7, with a tentative D call TRBD1 (5 bases). V lost 4 bases, J lost 3 bases, and 19 bases lay in between. Per the germline V gene, CDR1 is MDHEN and CDR2 is SYDVKM. The CDR3 extends over 16 amino acids.

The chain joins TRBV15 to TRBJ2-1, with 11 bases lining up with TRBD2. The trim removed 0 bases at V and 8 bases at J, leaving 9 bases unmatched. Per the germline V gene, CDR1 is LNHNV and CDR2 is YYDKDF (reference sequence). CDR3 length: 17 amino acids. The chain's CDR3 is CATSRDDSGRAGDEQFF. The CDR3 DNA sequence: TGTGCCACCAGCAGAGATGATAGCGGGAGGGCCGGAGATGAGCAGTTCTTC.

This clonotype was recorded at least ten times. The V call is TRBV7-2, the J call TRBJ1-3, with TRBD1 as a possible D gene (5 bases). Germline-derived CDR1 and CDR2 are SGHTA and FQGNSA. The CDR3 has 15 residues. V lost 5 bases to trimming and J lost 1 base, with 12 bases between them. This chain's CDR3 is CASSTRGVSGNTIYF. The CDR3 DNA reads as TGTGCCAGCAGCACGCGAGGGGTTTCTGGAAACACCATATATTTT.

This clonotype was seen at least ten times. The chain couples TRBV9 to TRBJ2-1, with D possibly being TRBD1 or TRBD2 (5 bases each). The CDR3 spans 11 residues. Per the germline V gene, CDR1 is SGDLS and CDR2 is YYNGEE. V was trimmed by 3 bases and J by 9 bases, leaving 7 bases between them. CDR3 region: CASSERGEQFF. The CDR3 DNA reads TGTGCCAGCAGCGAGAGGGGTGAGCAGTTCTTC.

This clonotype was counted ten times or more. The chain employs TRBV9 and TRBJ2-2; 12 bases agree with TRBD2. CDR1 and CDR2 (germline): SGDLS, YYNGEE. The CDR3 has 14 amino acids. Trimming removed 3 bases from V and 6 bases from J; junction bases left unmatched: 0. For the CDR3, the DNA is TGTGCCAGCAGCGGACTAGCGGGAGCCGGGGAGCTGTTTTTT. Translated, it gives CASSGLAGAGELFF.

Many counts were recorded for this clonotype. The CDR3 nucleotides read TGCAGTGTCTTGACTTCTAACACCGGGGAGCTGTTTTTT. Protein sequence: CSVLTSNTGELFF. V gene TRBV20-1 combines with J gene TRBJ2-2, with D unclear. The CDR3 sequence is 13 residues long. V dropped 7 bases and J dropped 2 bases, with 11 bases sitting between them. The germline CDR1 and CDR2 sequences are DFQATT and SNEGSKA (reference sequence).

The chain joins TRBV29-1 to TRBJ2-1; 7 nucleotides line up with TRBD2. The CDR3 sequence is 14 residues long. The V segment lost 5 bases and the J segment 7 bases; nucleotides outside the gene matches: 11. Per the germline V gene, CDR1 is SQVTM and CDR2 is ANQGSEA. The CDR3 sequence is CSVLTAGAGNEQFF. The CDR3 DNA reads TGCAGCGTTCTGACGGCGGGAGCTGGGAATGAGCAGTTCTTC.

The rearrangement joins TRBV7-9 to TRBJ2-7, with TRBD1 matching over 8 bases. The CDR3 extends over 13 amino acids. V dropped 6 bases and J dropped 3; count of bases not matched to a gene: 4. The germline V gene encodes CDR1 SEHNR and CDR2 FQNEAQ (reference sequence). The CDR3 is CASRRDRSYEQYF. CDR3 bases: TGTGCCAGCAGACGGGACAGGAGCTACGAGCAGTACTTC.

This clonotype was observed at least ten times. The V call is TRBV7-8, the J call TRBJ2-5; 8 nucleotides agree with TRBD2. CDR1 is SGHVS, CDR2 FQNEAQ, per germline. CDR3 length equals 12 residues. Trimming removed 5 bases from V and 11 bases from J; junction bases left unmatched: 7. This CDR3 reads CASSPAAGAQYF. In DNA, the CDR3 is TGTGCCAGCAGCCCGGCAGCGGGAGCTCAGTACTTC.

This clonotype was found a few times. In DNA form, the CDR3 reads TGCAGTGCTAGTGGGCCGGGACCGAGATTCTACGAGCAGTACTTC. Its protein is CSASGPGPRFYEQYF. The J gene is TRBJ2-7, the V gene TRBV20-1, with D perhaps TRBD1 or TRBD2 (5 bases each). This CDR3 region has 15 residues. V was cut by 3 bases and J by 3 bases, with 18 bases left in between. Germline V gene data show CDR1 as DFQATT and CDR2 as SNEGSKA (reference sequence).

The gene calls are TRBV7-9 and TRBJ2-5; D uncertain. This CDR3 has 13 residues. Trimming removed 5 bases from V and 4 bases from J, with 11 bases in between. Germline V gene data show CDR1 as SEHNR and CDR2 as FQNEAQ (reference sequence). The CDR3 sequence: CASSPPAGETQYF. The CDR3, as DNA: TGTGCCAGCAGCCCCCCAGCCGGAGAGACCCAGTACTTC.